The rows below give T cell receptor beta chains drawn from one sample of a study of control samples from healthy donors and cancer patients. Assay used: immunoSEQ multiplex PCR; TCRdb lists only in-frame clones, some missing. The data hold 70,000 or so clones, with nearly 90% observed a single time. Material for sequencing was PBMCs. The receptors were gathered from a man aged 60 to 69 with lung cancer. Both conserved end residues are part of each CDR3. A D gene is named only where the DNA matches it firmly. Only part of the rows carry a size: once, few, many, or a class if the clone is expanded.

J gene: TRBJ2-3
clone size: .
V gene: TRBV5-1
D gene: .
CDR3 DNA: TGCGCCAGCAGCGGGGGACCTGGTCGGGTAGATACGCAGTATTTT
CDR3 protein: CASSGGPGRVDTQYF

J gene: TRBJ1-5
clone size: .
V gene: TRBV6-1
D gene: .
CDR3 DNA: TGTGCCAGCAGTGAAAAACCAGGGGCGCAGCCCCAGCATTTT
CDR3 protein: CASSEKPGAQPQHF

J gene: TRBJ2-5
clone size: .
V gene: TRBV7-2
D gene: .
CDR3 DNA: TGTGCCAGCAGCTTAGTCAGGGGACCAGAGACCCAGTACTTC
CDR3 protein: CASSLVRGPETQYF

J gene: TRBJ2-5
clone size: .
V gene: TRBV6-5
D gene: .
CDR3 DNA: TGTGCCAGCAGCGCCGGGACGTTAAAAGAGACCCAGTACTTC
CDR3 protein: CASSAGTLKETQYF

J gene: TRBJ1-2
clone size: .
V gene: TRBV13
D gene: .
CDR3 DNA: TGTGCCAGCAGCGCAGGGGTCCCTGGCTACACCTTC
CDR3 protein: CASSAGVPGYTF

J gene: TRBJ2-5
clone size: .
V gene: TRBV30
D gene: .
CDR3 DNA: TGTGCCTGGAGTGTACAGGGAGGGGTGGAGACCCAGTACTTC
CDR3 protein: CAWSVQGGVETQYF

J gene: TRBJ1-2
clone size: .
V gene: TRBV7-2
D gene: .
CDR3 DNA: TGTGCCAGCAGCTTAGTCCCAGGGGATGGCTACACCTTC
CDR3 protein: CASSLVPGDGYTF

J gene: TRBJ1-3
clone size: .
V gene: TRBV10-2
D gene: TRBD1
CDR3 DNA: TGCGCCAGCCTCGAACGACAGGGGAATCCCCCTAGGCGAAACACCATATATTTT
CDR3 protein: CASLERQGNPPRRNTIYF

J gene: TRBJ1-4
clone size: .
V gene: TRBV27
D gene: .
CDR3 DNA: TGTGCCAGCAGTTTCCCAGGCGTCGGTGAAAAACTGTTTTTT
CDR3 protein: CASSFPGVGEKLFF

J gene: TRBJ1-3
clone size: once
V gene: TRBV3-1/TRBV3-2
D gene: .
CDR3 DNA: TGTGCCAGCAGCCAGGCAGTCGCCTCTGGAAACACCATATATTTT
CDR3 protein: CASSQAVASGNTIYF